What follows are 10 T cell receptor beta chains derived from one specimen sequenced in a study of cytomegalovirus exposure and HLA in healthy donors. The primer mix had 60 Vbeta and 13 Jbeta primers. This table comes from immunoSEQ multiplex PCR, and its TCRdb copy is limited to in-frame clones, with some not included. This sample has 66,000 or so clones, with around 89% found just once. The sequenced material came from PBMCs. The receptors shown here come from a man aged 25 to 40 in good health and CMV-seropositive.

The CDR3 spells CASSLAGLNYGYTF. Written as DNA, the CDR3 is TGTGCCAGCAGCTTAGCAGGGCTTAACTATGGCTACACCTTC. The gene calls are TRBV11-2 and TRBJ1-2; TRBD1 might be the D (5 bases). Germline loops: CDR1 SGHAT, CDR2 FQNNGV. Trimming pared 1 base from V and 1 base from J, leaving 7 bases between. There are 14 residues in the CDR3.

The DNA of the CDR3 is TGTGCCAGCAGCCACGGAACGAACTACAGGGGGCGCGACTATGGCTACACCTTC. Protein: CASSHGTNYRGRDYGYTF. The rearrangement uses TRBV14 and TRBJ1-2; 9 bases agree with TRBD1. Germline CDR1 and CDR2: SGHDN and FVKESK. CDR3 size: 18 residues. Losses at the gene ends were 3 bases for V and 3 bases for J; bases not matched to a gene: 14.

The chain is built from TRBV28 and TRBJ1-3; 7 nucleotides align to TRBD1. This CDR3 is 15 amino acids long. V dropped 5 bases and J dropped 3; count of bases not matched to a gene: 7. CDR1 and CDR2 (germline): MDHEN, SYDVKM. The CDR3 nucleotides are TGTGCCAGCAGTCTTGGGACAGACCTTGGAAACACCATATATTTT. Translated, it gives CASSLGTDLGNTIYF.

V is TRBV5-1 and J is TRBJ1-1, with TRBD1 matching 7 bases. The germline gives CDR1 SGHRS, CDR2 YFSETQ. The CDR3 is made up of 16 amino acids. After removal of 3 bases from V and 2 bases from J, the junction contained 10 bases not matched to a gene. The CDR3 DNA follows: TGCGCCAGCAGCTCCAGCCCTACAGGGGTCAACACTGAAGCTTTCTTT. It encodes CASSSSPTGVNTEAFF.

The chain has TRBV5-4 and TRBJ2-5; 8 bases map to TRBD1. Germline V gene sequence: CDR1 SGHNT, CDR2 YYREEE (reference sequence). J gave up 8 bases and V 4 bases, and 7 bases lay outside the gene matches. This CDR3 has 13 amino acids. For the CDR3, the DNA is TGTGCCAGCAGCCCGCGGACAGGGAGAACCCAGTACTTC. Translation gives CASSPRTGRTQYF. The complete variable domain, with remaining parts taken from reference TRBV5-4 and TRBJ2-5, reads ETGVTQSPTHLIKTRGQQVTLRCSSQSGHNTVSWYQQALGQGPQFIFQYYREEENGRGNFPPRFSGLQFPNYSSELNVNALELDDSALYLCASSPRTGRTQYFGPGTRLLVL.

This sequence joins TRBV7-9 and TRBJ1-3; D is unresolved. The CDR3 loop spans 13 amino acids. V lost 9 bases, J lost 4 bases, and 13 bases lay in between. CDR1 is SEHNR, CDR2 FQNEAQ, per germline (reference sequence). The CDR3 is CASNPNSGNTIYF. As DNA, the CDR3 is TGTGCCAGTAATCCTAATTCGGGAAACACCATATATTTT.

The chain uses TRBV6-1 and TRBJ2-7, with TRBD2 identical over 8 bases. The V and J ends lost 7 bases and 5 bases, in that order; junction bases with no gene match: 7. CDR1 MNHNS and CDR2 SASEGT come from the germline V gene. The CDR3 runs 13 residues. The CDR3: CASTELADDEQYF. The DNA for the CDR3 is TGTGCCAGCACCGAACTAGCGGACGACGAGCAGTACTTC.

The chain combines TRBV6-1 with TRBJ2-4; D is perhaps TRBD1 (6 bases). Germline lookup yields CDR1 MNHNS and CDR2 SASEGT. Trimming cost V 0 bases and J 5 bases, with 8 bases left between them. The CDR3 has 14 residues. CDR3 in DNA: TGTGCCAGCAGTGAAGCGCGGACAGAAAACATTCAGTACTTC. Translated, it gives CASSEARTENIQYF.

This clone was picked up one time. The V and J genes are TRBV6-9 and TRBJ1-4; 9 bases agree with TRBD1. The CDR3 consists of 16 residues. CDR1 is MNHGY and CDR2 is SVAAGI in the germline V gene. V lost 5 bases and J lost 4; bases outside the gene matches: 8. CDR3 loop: CASSPWDREYNEKLFF. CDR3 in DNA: TGTGCCAGCAGTCCATGGGACAGGGAGTATAATGAAAAACTGTTTTTT.

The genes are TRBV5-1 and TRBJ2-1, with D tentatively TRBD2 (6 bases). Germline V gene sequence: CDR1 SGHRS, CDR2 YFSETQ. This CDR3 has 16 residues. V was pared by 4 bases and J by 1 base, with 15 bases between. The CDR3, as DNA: TGCGCCAGCAGCCCCTCAGCGGGTTCTTCCTACAATGAGCAGTTCTTC. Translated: CASSPSAGSSYNEQFF.